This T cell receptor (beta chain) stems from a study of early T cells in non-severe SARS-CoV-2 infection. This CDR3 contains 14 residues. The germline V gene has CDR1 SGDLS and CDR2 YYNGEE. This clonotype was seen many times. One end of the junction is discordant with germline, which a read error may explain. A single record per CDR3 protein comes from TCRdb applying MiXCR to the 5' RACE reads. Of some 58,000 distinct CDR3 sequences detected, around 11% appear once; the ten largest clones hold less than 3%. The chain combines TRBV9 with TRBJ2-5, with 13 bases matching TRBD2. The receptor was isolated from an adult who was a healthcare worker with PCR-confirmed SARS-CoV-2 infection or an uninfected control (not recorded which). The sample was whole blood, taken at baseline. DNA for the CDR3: TGTGCCAGCAGCGTCGGACTAGCGGGGGAGAACCAGTACTTC. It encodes CASSVGLAGENQYF.